The rows below give T cell receptor beta chains drawn from one sample of a study of T-cell memory formation after mild COVID-19. TCRdb redid the calling of the 5' RACE reads with MiXCR, one entry per CDR3 protein. The repertoire holds over 450,000 distinct CDR3 sequences, with around 21% as singletons. Sequencing was performed on PBMCs or a T cell subset sorted from them (not recorded which). These receptors were taken from an adult woman who had mild COVID-19 (a few samples of this study predate the infection). Cell type and time point are not known. CDR3s include the opening cysteine and the closing phenylalanine or tryptophan. Fields, in order: CDR3 protein, CDR3 DNA, J gene, V gene, D gene, clone size. D genes are given only for firm matches. Size values are once, few and many counts, or a class for expanded clones, and some rows have none.

CASSSTSARETQYF,TGCGCCAGCAGCTCGACTAGCGCGAGAGAGACCCAGTACTTC,TRBJ2-5,TRBV5-1,TRBD2,NA
CASSPDDRGLAKNIQYF,TGTGCCAGCTCACCGGATGACAGGGGCTTAGCCAAAAACATTCAGTACTTC,TRBJ2-4,TRBV18,TRBD1,NA
CASSTRTGGRVNEKLFF,TGCGCCAGCAGCACGCGGACAGGCGGGAGAGTTAATGAAAAACTGTTTTTT,TRBJ1-4,TRBV4-3,TRBD1,NA
CASSQDSLPGDRGETQYF,TGTGCCAGCAGCCAAGATAGCCTTCCGGGGGATCGGGGAGAGACCCAGTACTTC,TRBJ2-5,TRBV4-2,NA,many
CASSAGLAANIQETQYF,TGTGCCAGCAGCGCTGGACTAGCGGCTAATATTCAAGAGACCCAGTACTTC,TRBJ2-5,TRBV11-2,TRBD2,few
CSARLGSHGYTF,TGCAGTGCTAGACTGGGCAGCCATGGCTACACCTTC,TRBJ1-2,TRBV20-1,NA,NA
CATSRESLAGGPGNEQFF,TGTGCCACCAGCAGAGAATCCCTAGCGGGAGGGCCGGGGAATGAGCAGTTCTTC,TRBJ2-1,TRBV15,TRBD2,NA
CATGRGITYEQYF,TGTGCCACCGGACGGGGGATTACCTACGAGCAGTACTTC,TRBJ2-7,TRBV7-2,NA,few
CASSAGPKGGEQFF,TGTGCCAGCAGTGCCGGGCCTAAGGGGGGTGAGCAGTTCTTC,TRBJ2-1,TRBV6-4,NA,NA
CASSPGQGVPDTQYF,TGTGCCAGCAGTCCGGGACAGGGGGTCCCAGATACGCAGTATTTT,TRBJ2-3,TRBV6-2/TRBV6-3,TRBD1,NA
CSARDAASGVADTQYF,TGCAGTGCTAGAGATGCGGCTAGCGGGGTTGCGGATACGCAGTATTTT,TRBJ2-3,TRBV20-1,TRBD2,NA
CASSQVRGGGYEQYF,TGTGCCAGCAGCCAAGTTAGGGGAGGGGGCTACGAGCAGTACTTC,TRBJ2-7,TRBV14,NA,few
CASSWGQGAGTEAFF,TGTGCCAGCAGCTGGGGACAGGGGGCGGGTACTGAAGCTTTCTTT,TRBJ1-1,TRBV13,TRBD1,once
CASSFRSGGKGNEQFF,TGTGCCAGCAGTTTTCGCAGCGGGGGGAAAGGGAATGAGCAGTTCTTC,TRBJ2-1,TRBV12-3/TRBV12-4,TRBD2,few